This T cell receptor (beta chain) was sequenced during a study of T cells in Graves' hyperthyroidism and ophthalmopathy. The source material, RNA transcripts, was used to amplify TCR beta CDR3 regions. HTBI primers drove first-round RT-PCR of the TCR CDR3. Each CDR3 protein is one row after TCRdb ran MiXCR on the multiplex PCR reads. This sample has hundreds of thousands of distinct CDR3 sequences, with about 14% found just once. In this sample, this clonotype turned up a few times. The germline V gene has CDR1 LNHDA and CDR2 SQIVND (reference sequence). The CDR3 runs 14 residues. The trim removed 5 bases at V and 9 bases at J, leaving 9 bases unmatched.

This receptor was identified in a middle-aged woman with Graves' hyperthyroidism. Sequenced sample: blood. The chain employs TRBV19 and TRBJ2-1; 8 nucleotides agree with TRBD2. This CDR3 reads CASSETGGKGEQFF. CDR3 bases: TGTGCCAGTAGTGAGACGGGAGGGAAGGGTGAGCAGTTCTTC.